This TCR beta chain was profiled in a study of blood T cell repertoires in COVID-19 (dated by TCRdb to 2018 to 2021). Regarding the complete study: Collaborator samples came from the United States, Italy and Spain and covered acute and convalescent phases of COVID-19. The material from the prospective study consisted of cDNA or gDNA derived from T cells, B-cell-depleted T cells, or PBMCs. The dataset comprised deeply sampled blood TCRbeta repertoires from subjects exposed to, actively infected with, or recovered from COVID-19. The repertoires were made available in a free public database intended to serve as a resource for research on the immune response to SARS-CoV-2. Samples came from the ongoing ImmuneRACE study (first 160 participants) plus 1,254 subjects from 6 global collaborators. Nearly every sample came with metadata listing a de-identified subject ID, COVID-19 status, age in years and sex. Where HLA class I and class II types were available, the types were taken from metadata supplied by the sample provider, not from assay-based typing. Overall study outcomes, separate from this receptor: Clinical and demographic metadata were provided uncurated, with the amount varying by source and participant.

Enrolling through a virtual design, the prospective study's participants ranged in age from roughly 18 to 95 years and lived across roughly 24 United States geographic areas. In the prospective study, cohorts were assigned on the basis of participant-reported clinical history obtained from a screening survey and a study questionnaire. Recovered participants in ImmuneRACE Cohort 3 were defined as having two consecutive negative NP/OP PCR tests, clearance from a healthcare professional, or resolution of symptoms. Each participant in the prospective study had whole blood, serum and a nasopharyngeal or oropharyngeal swab collected by mobile phlebotomists. Over an approximately two-month period, participants in the prospective study had the option of providing additional blood draws and questionnaires. Before DNA extraction, blood samples from the prospective study were shipped at room temperature or frozen.

CDR1 is given as LGHNA and CDR2 as YNFKEQ, both from the germline V gene. The V end loses 0 bases and the J end loses 4 bases, and a stretch of 7 bases separates them. The CDR3 covers 14 residues, taking in both the cysteine and the phenylalanine. Only the CDR3 region is kept as DNA, spanning 42 bases read in frame from base 1. Concerning this clone itself: Its antigen remains unidentified. There are no base qualities to consult, and no much larger clone falls within one base.

TCRbeta CDR3 regions were amplified from genomic DNA by means of the immunoSEQ Assay, a bias-controlled multiplex PCR. Per the original workflow: The number of nucleated cells in each sample was estimated from the amplification of reference gene primers within the assay. To quantify the absolute abundance of each unique TCRbeta CDR3 rearrangement, sequence reads were collapsed and filtered. For each sample, productive Simpson clonality was calculated as the square root of Simpson's diversity index across productive rearrangements. TCRdb limited this immuneACCESS table to in-frame rearrangements with V and J called. A share of clones is missing; checked studies link under half to unresolved V genes, and the rest is unexplained. V and J calls and clone size come straight from that table; D and trimming were deduced from the DNA. The sample records about 280,000 clones, 85% of which are singletons. The ten most abundant clones make up about 2.5% of the sample.

What was sequenced was PBMCs or T cells enriched from blood (not recorded which). The receptor was isolated from a woman in her forties or fifties who had recovered from COVID-19. This chain joins TRBV4-2 to TRBJ2-1; confidence is insufficient to name the D gene. DNA sequence: TGTGCCAGCAGCCAAGATACTGGTTACAATGAGCAGTTCTTC. Its protein reads: CASSQDTGYNEQFF.